This T cell receptor (beta chain) was found in a study of blood T cell repertoires in COVID-19. Profiling relied on immunoSEQ multiplex PCR, and the TCRdb table lists in-frame clones only, not all of them. The data contain 200,000 to 300,000 clones, 80% to 90% of them singletons. The CDR3 totals 16 residues. The V end lost 2 bases, the J end lost 0 bases, and 14 bases lay between the germline ends. Germline-derived CDR1 and CDR2 are KGHSH and LQKENI. This sequence was found in a man younger than 40 with active or convalescent COVID-19. The sequencing input was peripheral blood. The chain links TRBV18 to TRBJ2-7; D may be TRBD2 (6 bases). The CDR3 DNA reads as TGTGCCAGCTCACCAAGGCTCGGGGGTGACTCCTACGAGCAGTACTTC. The encoded protein is CASSPRLGGDSYEQYF.